The sequence of this T cell receptor beta chain was determined in a study of T cells in Graves' hyperthyroidism and ophthalmopathy. Regarding the study as a whole: Ophthalmopathy, as predicted by the model, came a median roughly 6.3 months after the prediction.

Comment on this clonotype: The antigen is unknown.

The study left out patients who had uncontrolled infection, other autoimmune disease, pregnancy or lactation. Clinical symptoms, serum thyroxine and TRAb, thyroid ultrasound and orbital computed tomography were used for the diagnoses. PBMCs came from roughly 10 ml fresh peripheral blood. There were TCR beta CDR3 regions amplified from RNA transcripts. The TCR CDR3 was amplified in a first-round RT-PCR using the HTBI primer set. TCRdb re-called the multiplex PCR reads through MiXCR, storing one row per CDR3 protein. The table lists roughly 250,000 distinct CDR3 sequences, less than 20% of them singletons. Trimming removed 5 bases from V and 3 bases from J, with 17 bases in between. CDR1 and CDR2 (germline): SGHVS, FNYEAQ. CDR3 length: 15 residues.

This sequence joins TRBV7-6 and TRBJ2-7, with TRBD1 as a possible D gene (5 bases). The TCR was taken from a young woman with Graves' ophthalmopathy. The specimen was blood. The CDR3 DNA reads as TGTGCCAGCAGCACGGAGCCCAGGGAAAACTACGAGCAGTACTTC. Its protein product is CASSTEPRENYEQYF.